This T cell receptor beta chain was identified in a study of blood T cell repertoires in COVID-19. For the study at large: Donors in the United States, Italy and Spain gave samples during acute or convalescent COVID-19. The cDNA or gDNA used as material had been derived from T cells, B-cell-depleted T cells, or PBMCs.

CDR1 is SGDLS, CDR2 YYNGEE, per germline. This CDR3 spans 16 amino acids. V lost 0 bases to trimming and J lost 0 bases, with 10 bases between them. The authors' processing: Reference gene primer amplification yielded estimated nucleated cell counts. Produced via immunoSEQ multiplex PCR; TCRdb's table is partial and in-frame only. That table is the source of V, J and clone size, and D and trimming were worked out from the DNA. The sample shows hundreds of thousands of clones, just under 90% of them seen only once. This TCR was sampled from a young woman with acute or convalescent COVID-19. This rearrangement joins TRBV9 to TRBJ1-3, with D hard to call. The specimen sequenced was peripheral blood. The DNA for the CDR3 is TGTGCCAGCAGCGTAGAATCTCTGAGCTCTGGAAACACCATATATTTT. The encoded protein is CASSVESLSSGNTIYF.